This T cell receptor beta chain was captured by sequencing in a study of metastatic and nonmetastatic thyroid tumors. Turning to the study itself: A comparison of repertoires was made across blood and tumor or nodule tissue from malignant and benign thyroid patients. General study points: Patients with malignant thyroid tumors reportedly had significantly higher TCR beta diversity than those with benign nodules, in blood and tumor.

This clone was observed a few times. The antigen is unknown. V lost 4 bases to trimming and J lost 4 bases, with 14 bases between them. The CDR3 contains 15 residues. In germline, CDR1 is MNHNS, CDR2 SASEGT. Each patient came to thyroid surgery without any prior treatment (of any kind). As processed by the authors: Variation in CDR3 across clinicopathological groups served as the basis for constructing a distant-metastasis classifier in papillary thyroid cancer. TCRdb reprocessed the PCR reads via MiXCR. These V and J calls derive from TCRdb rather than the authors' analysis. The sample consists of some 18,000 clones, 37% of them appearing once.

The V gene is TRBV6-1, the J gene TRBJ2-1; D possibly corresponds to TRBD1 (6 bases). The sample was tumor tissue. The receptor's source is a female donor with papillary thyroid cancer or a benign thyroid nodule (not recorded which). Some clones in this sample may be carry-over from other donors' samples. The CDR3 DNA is TGTGCCAGCAGTGCCACTAGAGGGGGATACAATGAGCAGTTCTTC. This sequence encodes CASSATRGGYNEQFF.